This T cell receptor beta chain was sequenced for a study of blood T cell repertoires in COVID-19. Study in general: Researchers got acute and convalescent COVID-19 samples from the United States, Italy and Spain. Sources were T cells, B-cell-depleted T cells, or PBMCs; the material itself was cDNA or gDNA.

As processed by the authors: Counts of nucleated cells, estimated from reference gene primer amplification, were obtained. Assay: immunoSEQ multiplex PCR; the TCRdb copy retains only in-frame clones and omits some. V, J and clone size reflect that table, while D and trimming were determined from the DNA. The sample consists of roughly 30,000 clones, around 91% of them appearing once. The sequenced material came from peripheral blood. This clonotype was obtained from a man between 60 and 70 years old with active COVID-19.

Here the CDR3 DNA reads TGTGCCAGCAGCCGGGGGGCTAATGAAAAACTGTTTTTT. Translated, it gives CASSRGANEKLFF. The chain uses TRBV5-4 and TRBJ1-4; D is possibly TRBD1 (5 bases). V was shortened by 4 bases and J by 3 bases, with 7 bases between the two germline ends. The CDR3 loop spans 13 amino acids. The V gene's germline CDR1 is SGHNT and CDR2 YYREEE (reference sequence).